The 22 T cell receptor beta chains in this list originate from one sample, sequenced in a study of blood T cell repertoires in COVID-19. Clones were sequenced by immunoSEQ multiplex PCR, and TCRdb holds only the in-frame ones, with some missing. This table holds about 130,000 clones, around nine tenths found once. The specimen was peripheral blood. The receptors were sampled from a man between 45 and 60 years old with active or convalescent COVID-19.

This chain links TRBV11-2 with TRBJ1-2, with a possible D match to TRBD1 (5 bases). V was shortened by 3 bases and J by 8 bases, with 10 bases between the two germline ends. The germline V gene has CDR1 SGHAT and CDR2 FQNNGV. The CDR3 extends over 12 amino acids. CDR3 loop: CASSFQGRGYTF. CDR3 coding DNA: TGTGCCAGCAGCTTCCAGGGTCGCGGCTACACCTTC.

V and J are TRBV10-2 and TRBJ1-5, with D possibly TRBD1 on 5 matching bases. The CDR3 runs to 14 residues. V was clipped by 6 bases and J by 4 bases, with 13 bases between them. Germline V gene sequence: CDR1 WSHSY, CDR2 SAAADI. The CDR3 bases are TGCGCCAGCAGCAGAGACAGCCGAAATCAGCCCCAGCATTTT. Translating it yields CASSRDSRNQPQHF.

About this clone itself: Other nucleotide sequences from this sample produce the same CDR3. J is TRBJ1-5 and V is TRBV19; D uncertain. CDR1 and CDR2 from the germline V gene are LNHDA and SQIVND (reference sequence). The CDR3 extends over 13 amino acids. Trimming cost V 1 base and J 4 bases, with 5 bases left between them. CDR3 sequence: CASSIAGNQPQHF. For the CDR3, the DNA is TGTGCCAGTAGTATAGCGGGGAATCAGCCCCAGCATTTT.

The rearrangement links TRBV28 to TRBJ2-5, with a possible D match to TRBD1 (6 bases). This CDR3 is 16 amino acids long. CDR1 MDHEN and CDR2 SYDVKM come from the germline V gene. Trimming pared 8 bases from V and 4 bases from J, leaving 23 bases between. The CDR3 nucleotides are TGTGCCAGCCTTACCCGGGCCCAGGGGATTATAGAGACCCAGTACTTC. It codes for CASLTRAQGIIETQYF.

This chain connects TRBV15 to TRBJ2-7; TRBD2 matches at 8 bases. The J segment lost 0 bases and the V segment lost 4 bases, leaving 2 bases of the junction unmatched. Germline V gene data show CDR1 as LNHNV and CDR2 as YYDKDF (reference sequence). This CDR3 has 14 amino acids. This CDR3 is CATSITSGSYEQYF. CDR3 DNA sequence: TGTGCCACCAGCATTACTAGCGGCTCCTACGAGCAGTACTTC.

The J gene is TRBJ2-3, the V gene TRBV5-1; 10 positions match TRBD2. CDR3 length: 16 residues. Germline CDR1 is SGHRS and CDR2 is YFSETQ. Unmatched junction bases numbered 7, after V lost 6 bases and J lost 0 bases. The CDR3 reads CASTIAGGSSTDTQYF. The CDR3 DNA reads as TGCGCCAGCACGATAGCGGGAGGTTCTAGCACAGATACGCAGTATTTT.

Worth noting for this clone: Other DNA sequences in this sample translate to the same CDR3. The V gene is TRBV5-1, the J gene TRBJ2-3; a weak D match, TRBD1 (5 bases). The CDR3 has 15 amino acids. Trimming stripped 0 bases from V and 0 bases from J, with 8 bases between. Germline loops: CDR1 SGHRS, CDR2 YFSETQ. This chain's CDR3 is CASSLEGRSTDTQYF. The CDR3 region has the DNA TGCGCCAGCAGCTTGGAGGGGCGAAGCACAGATACGCAGTATTTT.

V gene TRBV28 combines with J gene TRBJ2-7; TRBD2 matches 9 bases. V dropped 5 bases and J dropped 4; count of bases not matched to a gene: 15. CDR1 is MDHEN and CDR2 is SYDVKM in the germline V gene. The CDR3 contains 17 residues. The CDR3: CASSQDWRLAELYEQYF. In nucleotides, the CDR3 is TGTGCCAGCAGTCAGGATTGGAGACTAGCGGAGTTATACGAGCAGTACTTC.

The genes are TRBV24-1 and TRBJ1-3; D not certain. V gave up 10 bases and J gave up 1 base, with 10 bases separating them. The CDR3 has 13 amino acids. Germline lookup yields CDR1 KGHDR and CDR2 SFDVKD. The DNA of the CDR3 is TGTGCCACAGACCGGAGATCTGGAAACACCATATATTTT. The encoded protein is CATDRRSGNTIYF.

The chain uses TRBV30 and TRBJ1-6; D may be TRBD1 (5 bases). The V and J ends lost 7 bases and 9 bases respectively, with 16 bases between them. The CDR3 contains 13 residues. Per the germline V gene, CDR1 is GTSNPN and CDR2 is SVGIG (reference sequence). CDR3: CAYIQERGSPLHF. In DNA, the CDR3 is TGTGCCTACATACAGGAGCGGGGTTCACCCCTCCACTTT.

The genes are TRBV7-2 and TRBJ1-1; 11 bases are a match to TRBD1. V lost 1 base, J lost 4 bases, and 11 bases stayed unmatched. The CDR3 consists of 18 residues. Germline-derived CDR1 and CDR2 are SGHTA and FQGNSA. The CDR3 sequence: CASSLGTGGGPKITEAFF. DNA of the CDR3: TGTGCCAGCAGCTTAGGGACAGGGGGCGGGCCGAAAATCACTGAAGCTTTCTTT.

The chain is built from TRBV5-1 and TRBJ1-3; a weak D match, TRBD1 (6 bases). The V end was cut by 2 bases, the J end by 0 bases, with 9 bases between. The CDR3 consists of 15 residues. Germline V lookup: CDR1 SGHRS, CDR2 YFSETQ. CDR3 nucleotide sequence: TGCGCCAGCAGCTTCGGACAGAGCTCTGGAAACACCATATATTTT. This gives the protein CASSFGQSSGNTIYF.

This chain connects TRBV19 to TRBJ2-7; D is unresolved. The CDR3 runs 13 residues. V lost 3 bases and J lost 3, with 9 bases in between. Germline values: CDR1 LNHDA, CDR2 SQIVND (reference sequence). CDR3 bases: TGTGCCAGTAGTATCCACAGAGACTACGAGCAGTACTTC. Translating gives CASSIHRDYEQYF.

The chain employs TRBV28 and TRBJ2-1, with a weak D call TRBD2 (6 bases). The germline V gene has CDR1 MDHEN and CDR2 SYDVKM. CDR3 length: 16 amino acids. V lost 3 bases and J 0 bases, leaving 12 bases between the germline ends. The CDR3 loop is CASSLILAHSYNEQFF. The CDR3 DNA reads as TGTGCCAGCAGTTTGATCCTAGCGCACTCCTACAATGAGCAGTTCTTC.

In its sample, this clone was seen many times. V usage is TRBV10-3 and J usage is TRBJ1-3; no clear D gene. This CDR3 region has 15 residues. Trimming removed 8 bases at V and 0 bases at J, with 14 bases between. Germline V gene lookup returns CDR1 ENHRY and CDR2 SYGVKD. This CDR3 reads CAIEDGRDSGNTIYF. CDR3 in DNA: TGTGCCATCGAGGACGGGCGGGACTCTGGAAACACCATATATTTT.

This clone was seen a single time. This chain connects TRBV24-1 to TRBJ2-1, with 7 bases aligning to TRBD2. The junction had 11 bases not matched to a gene; V was cut back by 7 bases and J by 9 bases. Germline V gene sequence: CDR1 KGHDR, CDR2 SFDVKD. The CDR3 spans 14 residues. CDR3 sequence: CATRRNGGSGEQFF. Here the CDR3 DNA reads TGTGCCACCAGGCGAAACGGGGGGTCAGGTGAGCAGTTCTTC.

The CDR3 is CASSLGEGRAAEQYF. DNA of the CDR3: TGTGCCAGCAGCCTGGGGGAGGGGCGCGCAGCCGAGCAGTACTTC. V and J are TRBV5-4 and TRBJ2-7; 7 positions agree with TRBD2. This CDR3 region has 15 residues. Germline V lookup: CDR1 SGHNT, CDR2 YYREEE (reference sequence). V shed 4 bases and J 6 bases; nucleotides not matched to a gene: 13.

The chain employs TRBV28 and TRBJ2-7; 7 bases fit TRBD2. The CDR3 has 15 amino acids. Germline V gene sequence: CDR1 MDHEN, CDR2 SYDVKM. Trimming at V came to 3 bases and at J to 2 bases, leaving 7 bases not matched to a gene. The CDR3 coding sequence is TGTGCCAGCAGTTTTCCCAGCGGGACTGCCTACGAGCAGTACTTC. Translating it yields CASSFPSGTAYEQYF.

The chain recombines TRBV19 with TRBJ1-4; D gene uncertain. V was clipped by 2 bases and J by 8 bases, with 9 bases between them. The germline V gene encodes CDR1 LNHDA and CDR2 SQIVND (reference sequence). The CDR3 has 13 amino acids. The CDR3 is CASSITVQEKLFF. CDR3 bases: TGTGCCAGTAGTATAACAGTTCAGGAAAAACTGTTTTTT.

The chain uses TRBV19 and TRBJ2-2; D is perhaps TRBD1 (6 bases). V was shortened by 10 bases and J by 5 bases, with 14 bases between the two germline ends. The CDR3 extends over 13 amino acids. Per germline, CDR1 LNHDA and CDR2 SQIVND (reference sequence). As DNA, the CDR3 is TGTGCCACAATACAGGGATGGACCGGGGAGCTGTTTTTT. It translates to CATIQGWTGELFF.

The V call is TRBV18, the J call TRBJ2-2; D is undetermined. Per the germline V gene, CDR1 is KGHSH and CDR2 is LQKENI. CDR3 size: 14 residues. The ends were cut back, 6 bases at V and 3 bases at J, with 11 bases in the middle. The CDR3 loop is CASSRSIDTGELFF. The CDR3 nucleotides are TGTGCCAGCTCCCGGAGCATTGACACCGGGGAGCTGTTTTTT.

The genes are TRBV7-8 and TRBJ2-2; D uncertain. Germline lookup yields CDR1 SGHVS and CDR2 FQNEAQ. The CDR3 has 15 residues. V dropped 1 base and J dropped 7 bases, with 13 bases sitting between them. Here the CDR3 reads CASSLVPGRGGELFF. CDR3 coding DNA: TGTGCCAGCAGCTTAGTACCGGGTAGAGGCGGGGAGCTGTTTTTT.